The 9 T cell receptor beta chains below come from one sample, sequenced in a study of blood T cell repertoires in COVID-19. Sequencing was performed with immunoSEQ multiplex PCR; in TCRdb, only in-frame clones are kept and a portion is missing. The sample has some 58,000 clones, 65% to 90% seen once. The sequenced sample was peripheral blood. Source of these receptors: a man aged 35-49 years with acute or convalescent COVID-19.

CDR3: CASSPLRGTYNEQFF. For the CDR3, the DNA is TGTGCCAGCAGCCCCCTGCGGGGGACCTACAATGAGCAGTTCTTC. V usage is TRBV6-2 or TRBV6-3 and J usage is TRBJ2-1; 7 bases fit TRBD2. This CDR3 has 15 amino acids. The trim removed 6 bases at V and 2 bases at J, leaving 7 bases unmatched. The germline CDR1 and CDR2 sequences are MNHEY and SVGEGT.

V is TRBV29-1 and J is TRBJ2-3; 9 bases match TRBD2. This CDR3 has 15 residues. CDR1 and CDR2 (germline): SQVTM, ANQGSEA. J lost 3 bases, V lost 3 bases, and 7 bases had no gene match. Here the CDR3 DNA reads TGCAGCGTTGAGGGCGGGGGGGAGCAAACAGATACGCAGTATTTT. As protein: CSVEGGGEQTDTQYF.

V is TRBV5-1 and J is TRBJ2-6; D ambiguous. Per germline, CDR1 SGHRS and CDR2 YFSETQ. Trimming removed 1 base at V and 10 bases at J, with 6 bases between. CDR3 length: 12 residues. The CDR3 DNA reads TGCGCCAGCAGCTTGTCCCCAAACGTCCTGACTTTC. Protein product: CASSLSPNVLTF.

This clone was picked up one time. The V and J genes are TRBV5-1 and TRBJ1-1; 7 bases match TRBD1. CDR3 length: 14 amino acids. The trim removed 4 bases at V and 4 bases at J, leaving 7 bases unmatched. CDR1 and CDR2 (germline): SGHRS, YFSETQ. DNA for the CDR3: TGCGCCAGCAGCCCTCAGGGGGGTATCACTGAAGCTTTCTTT. Residues: CASSPQGGITEAFF.

This clone showed up just a few times. The V and J genes are TRBV11-3 and TRBJ2-1; D may be TRBD2 (5 bases). The CDR3 runs to 15 residues. The V end lost 1 base, the J end lost 3 bases, and 10 bases lay between the germline ends. CDR1 SGHNT and CDR2 YENEEA come from the germline V gene. CDR3 in amino acids: CASSLGGSLYNEQFF. Written as DNA, the CDR3 is TGTGCCAGCAGCTTAGGAGGGTCCCTCTACAATGAGCAGTTCTTC.

The chain links TRBV10-1 to TRBJ1-4; D perhaps matches TRBD1 (5 bases). Trimming removed 11 bases at V and 0 bases at J, with 19 bases between. Germline CDR1 WNHNN, CDR2 SYGVQD (reference sequence). CDR3 size: 16 residues. This CDR3 reads CAYSAGTSATNEKLFF. The CDR3 region has the DNA TGCGCCTATTCGGCCGGGACTTCTGCAACTAATGAAAAACTGTTTTTT.

The V call is TRBV2, the J call TRBJ2-6; D is perhaps TRBD2 (6 bases). The CDR3 totals 15 residues. In germline, CDR1 is SNHLY, CDR2 FYNNEI. V was clipped by 8 bases and J by 0 bases, with 11 bases between them. Here the CDR3 reads CASGGLSSGANVLTF. CDR3 DNA: TGTGCCAGCGGGGGACTTTCCTCTGGGGCCAACGTCCTGACTTTC.

This chain links TRBV11-3 with TRBJ2-7; D uncertain. Trimming shortened V by 0 bases and J by 0 bases, and 6 bases separated the two germline ends. Germline CDR1 reads SGHNT; CDR2 reads YENEEA. The CDR3 extends over 14 amino acids. The CDR3 region has the DNA TGTGCCAGCAGCTTAGAGTCTAGCTCCTACGAGCAGTACTTC. This encodes CASSLESSSYEQYF.

This chain uses TRBV28 with TRBJ1-2; 11 bases are shared with TRBD1. The CDR3 totals 15 residues. Looked up from germline, CDR1 is MDHEN and CDR2 is SYDVKM. V lost 3 bases, J lost 4 bases, and 4 bases stayed unmatched. CDR3 bases: TGTGCCAGCAGTTTCTCAGGACAGGGGGCCTATGGCTACACCTTC. The encoded protein is CASSFSGQGAYGYTF.